These 11 T cell receptor beta chains originate from one sample sequenced in a study of CD8+ T cells in alopecia areata. Treatment defined: oral pan-JAK inhibitor, 5-10 mg twice daily. Sequencing used cDNA as its template, made by extracting RNA and reverse transcribing it. TCRdb's table, derived via immunoSEQ multiplex PCR, lists solely in-frame clones and lacks some. The repertoire holds around 190,000 clones, with approximately 61% as singletons. The sequenced sample was CD4+ T cells sorted from blood, obtained at week 24, from a patient treated with tofacitinib. The receptors originated from a human donor with alopecia areata.

This clone was seen a handful of times. CDR3 nucleotides: TGTGCCAGCAGCTTAGACGACAGGGGGTCAGATACGCAGTATTTT. It specifies CASSLDDRGSDTQYF. The chain carries TRBV11-2 and TRBJ2-3; 9 bases are shared with TRBD1. The germline CDR1 and CDR2 sequences are SGHAT and FQNNGV. The ends lost 0 bases at V and 4 bases at J; junction bases unmatched: 2. CDR3 size: 15 residues.

This clone appeared a single time. The genes are TRBV15 and TRBJ2-1, with 10 nucleotides matching TRBD2. The CDR3 totals 16 residues. With V trimmed by 1 base and J by 8 bases, 8 bases remained unmatched. Looked up from germline, CDR1 is LNHNV and CDR2 is YYDKDF (reference sequence). CDR3 DNA sequence: TGTGCCACCAGCAGAGGAAAGCGGGGGGGCCCCGATGAGCAGTTCTTC. As protein: CATSRGKRGGPDEQFF.

V is TRBV6-4 and J is TRBJ2-7, with D possibly being TRBD2 (7 bases). Trimming left V 3 bases short and J 6 bases short, with 15 bases between. CDR1 is MRHNA and CDR2 is SNTAGT in the germline V gene. This CDR3 spans 14 amino acids. CDR3 protein: CASSEQGGYGEQYF. CDR3 coding DNA: TGTGCCAGCAGTGAACAGGGAGGGTACGGCGAGCAGTACTTC.

The J gene is TRBJ2-7, the V gene TRBV5-1; 14 positions match TRBD2. The CDR3 is 16 residues long. CDR1 is SGHRS and CDR2 is YFSETQ in the germline V gene. V gave up 0 bases and J gave up 5 bases; unmatched junction bases: 4. The CDR3 region has the DNA TGCGCCAGCAGCTTGGGGACTAGCGGGGGGCTGGACGAGCAGTACTTC. Its protein product is CASSLGTSGGLDEQYF.

V is TRBV5-6 and J is TRBJ1-1; D not certain. The V end lost 3 bases, the J end lost 7 bases, and 13 bases lay between the germline ends. Germline values: CDR1 SGHDT, CDR2 YYEEEE. The CDR3 is made up of 13 amino acids. The CDR3 loop is CASSSLGRREAFF. The CDR3 region has the DNA TGTGCCAGCAGCTCCCTTGGGCGACGTGAAGCTTTCTTT.

This chain uses TRBV18 with TRBJ1-5, with 8 bases aligning to TRBD1. With V trimmed by 0 bases and J by 0 bases, 13 bases remained unmatched. The CDR3 has 20 residues. Per the germline V gene, CDR1 is KGHSH and CDR2 is LQKENI. The CDR3 DNA is TGTGCCAGCTCACCACCGGCAGGGGGCGCGGAAAATTATAGCAATCAGCCCCAGCATTTT. Encoded protein: CASSPPAGGAENYSNQPQHF.

Only a few counts were recorded for this clone. The rearrangement links TRBV7-9 to TRBJ1-1, with 8 positions matching TRBD1. The CDR3 is 15 amino acids. CDR1 SEHNR and CDR2 FQNEAQ come from the germline V gene (reference sequence). J gave up 1 base and V 5 bases, and 6 bases lay outside the gene matches. The CDR3 nucleotides are TGTGCCAGCAGCGTTCCCGGGACAGGGAACACTGAAGCTTTCTTT. It specifies CASSVPGTGNTEAFF.

The rearrangement joins TRBV7-9 to TRBJ1-2; possibly TRBD1 for D (5 bases). The CDR3 totals 13 residues. Germline CDR1 is SEHNR and CDR2 is FQNEAQ (reference sequence). Trimming pared 5 bases from V and 0 bases from J, leaving 7 bases between. The CDR3 loop reads CASSKTANYGYTF. The DNA for the CDR3 is TGTGCCAGCAGCAAGACAGCTAACTATGGCTACACCTTC.

This clone was counted between two and nine times. The V gene is TRBV30, the J gene TRBJ2-1; D is undetermined. The CDR3 length is 14 residues. The germline V gene has CDR1 GTSNPN and CDR2 SVGIG (reference sequence). Trimming removed 3 bases from V and 0 bases from J, with 9 bases in between. The CDR3 DNA reads TGTGCCTGGAGGGCGATAAGCTCCTACAATGAGCAGTTCTTC. Its protein product is CAWRAISSYNEQFF.

In the case of this clone: Other DNA sequences of this sample code for an identical CDR3. V is TRBV29-1 and J is TRBJ2-1; D uncertain. Germline CDR1 SQVTM, CDR2 ANQGSEA. Trimming shortened V by 4 bases and J by 5 bases, and 6 bases separated the two germline ends. The CDR3 totals 11 residues. The CDR3, as DNA: TGCAGCGTTGTGGGTGACAATGAGCAGTTCTTC. Its translation: CSVVGDNEQFF.

The gene calls are TRBV4-1 and TRBJ2-3, with D possibly TRBD2 on 6 matching bases. The germline gives CDR1 MGHRA, CDR2 YSYEKL. The CDR3 has 11 residues. V was trimmed by 3 bases and J by 10 bases, leaving 8 bases between them. The CDR3 DNA follows: TGCGCCAGCAGCCAGGCGGGGCCGCAGTATTTT. It yields the protein CASSQAGPQYF.